These T cell receptor beta chains were read from a single sample in a study of cytomegalovirus exposure and HLA in healthy donors. The table came from immunoSEQ multiplex PCR; TCRdb's copy has only in-frame clones and leaves some out. Of about 160,000 clones in the sample, less than 85% are singletons; the top ten hold 1%. Sequenced: PBMCs. The receptors were gathered from a boy aged 2-9 years in good health and CMV-seronegative. Each CDR3 is given with its conserved first and last residue. The order of the fields is clone size, J gene, D gene, V gene, CDR3 protein, CDR3 DNA. A D gene is named only where the DNA matches it firmly. The listing skips clone size in some rows; elsewhere it reads once, few, many or a size class.

>few|TRBJ2-3|.|TRBV10-1
CASSEYGTSADTQYF
TGCGCCAGCAGTGAGTACGGGACTTCCGCGGATACGCAGTATTTT
>.|TRBJ1-3|.|TRBV9
CASSVEDIGYSGNTIYF
TGTGCCAGCAGCGTAGAGGACATTGGATACTCTGGAAACACCATATATTTT
>once|TRBJ2-2|.|TRBV28
CASNTFADTGELFF
TGTGCCAGCAATACATTTGCGGACACCGGGGAGCTGTTTTTT
>few|TRBJ1-1|.|TRBV15
CATSLENTEAFF
TGTGCCACCAGCCTAGAGAACACTGAAGCTTTCTTT
>.|TRBJ2-1|TRBD1|TRBV7-9
CASSSDRDSSYNEQFF
TGTGCCAGCAGCTCTGACCGGGACAGTTCCTACAATGAGCAGTTCTTC
>.|TRBJ1-2|.|TRBV25-1
CASSEGGVRDYGYTF
TGTGCCAGCAGTGAGGGGGGGGTTAGGGACTATGGCTACACCTTC
>.|TRBJ2-1|.|TRBV4-1
CASTLRGSSYNEQFF
TGCGCCAGCACCCTCCGGGGGAGCTCCTACAATGAGCAGTTCTTC
>.|TRBJ1-5|.|TRBV18
CASSPPDQPQHF
TGTGCCAGCTCACCCCCAGATCAGCCCCAGCATTTT
>.|TRBJ1-4|TRBD1|TRBV6-5
CASSYSGQLNEKLFF
TGTGCCAGCAGTTACTCGGGACAGCTGAATGAAAAACTGTTTTTT
>.|TRBJ2-7|TRBD2|TRBV27
CAAKPSAGLSYEQYF
TGTGCCGCCAAGCCCTCAGCGGGATTAAGCTACGAGCAGTACTTC
>.|TRBJ2-7|.|TRBV21-1
CASSRDRGF
TGTGCCAGCAGCCGGGACAGGGGTTTC
>.|TRBJ2-1|TRBD2|TRBV19
CASSIASGRTHNEQFF
TGTGCCAGTAGTATAGCCAGCGGGAGAACCCACAATGAGCAGTTCTTC
>.|TRBJ2-5|TRBD1|TRBV6-5
CASRPGTAQRETQYF
TGTGCCAGCAGGCCCGGGACAGCCCAACGGGAGACCCAGTACTTC
>.|TRBJ1-1|.|TRBV7-9
CSSSPQTGLMNTEAFF
TGTTCCAGCAGCCCTCAGACAGGACTCATGAACACTGAAGCTTTCTTT
>.|TRBJ1-1|TRBD1|TRBV28
CASPPQGQGTLTEAFF
TGTGCCAGCCCCCCACAGGGACAGGGCACCCTCACTGAAGCTTTCTTT
>.|TRBJ2-1|.|TRBV4-1
CASSQGSLINEQFF
TGCGCCAGCAGCCAAGGATCACTGATCAATGAGCAGTTCTTC
>few|TRBJ2-7|TRBD1|TRBV27
CASSARGPYEQYF
TGTGCCAGCAGCGCCAGGGGGCCTTACGAGCAGTACTTC
>.|TRBJ1-1|.|TRBV20-1
CSARTGGEAFF
TGCAGTGCTAGAACGGGCGGGGAAGCTTTCTTT
>.|TRBJ1-1|.|TRBV28
CASWESTEAFF
TGTGCCAGCTGGGAGAGCACTGAAGCTTTCTTT
>.|TRBJ1-4|TRBD1|TRBV25-1
CASSEPRGRTNEKLFF
TGTGCCAGCAGTGAACCCAGGGGGCGAACTAATGAAAAACTGTTTTTT
>.|TRBJ2-3|.|TRBV14
CASSQGGGTDTQYF
TGTGCCAGCAGCCAAGGAGGAGGGACAGATACGCAGTATTTT
>.|TRBJ1-2|.|TRBV7-9
CASSLEGGSYGYTF
TGTGCCAGCAGCTTAGAGGGAGGAAGCTATGGCTACACCTTC
>.|TRBJ2-3|.|TRBV5-1
CASSLYGGPTDTQYF
TGCGCCAGCAGCTTGTACGGGGGGCCTACAGATACGCAGTATTTT
>.|TRBJ1-2|TRBD1|TRBV5-1
CASSLMGRGIGPNYGYTF
TGCGCCAGCAGCTTGATGGGCAGGGGGATAGGTCCTAACTATGGCTACACCTTC
>.|TRBJ2-7|.|TRBV14
CASSRFRRDVIYEQYF
TGTGCCAGCAGCCGCTTTAGGCGGGATGTGATTTACGAGCAGTACTTC
>.|TRBJ2-7|.|TRBV7-8
CASSLTRGQYYEQYF
TGTGCCAGCAGCTTAACCCGAGGACAGTACTACGAGCAGTACTTC
>.|TRBJ1-4|TRBD1|TRBV10-3
CAISSGTGSEKLFF
TGTGCCATCAGCTCCGGGACAGGGAGTGAAAAACTGTTTTTT
>.|TRBJ2-7|.|TRBV2
CASRTIMAHYEQYF
TGTGCCAGCAGGACCATTATGGCCCACTACGAGCAGTACTTC
>.|TRBJ2-7|TRBD2|TRBV5-1
CASSFSIAGGRGQYF
TGCGCCAGCAGCTTCTCAATTGCGGGAGGCCGGGGGCAGTACTTC
>.|TRBJ1-1|.|TRBV29-1
CSMVQGVSTEAFF
TGCAGCATGGTACAGGGAGTAAGCACTGAAGCTTTCTTT
>.|TRBJ2-2|TRBD1|TRBV12-5
CASGPGTGTGELFF
TGTGCTAGTGGTCCCGGGACAGGGACCGGGGAGCTGTTTTTT
>once|TRBJ1-2|TRBD1|TRBV7-9
CASSSGQDGYTF
TGTGCCAGCAGCTCAGGACAGGATGGCTACACCTTC
>once|TRBJ2-2|.|TRBV5-1
CASSLFARTGELFF
TGCGCCAGCAGCTTGTTCGCCAGGACCGGGGAGCTGTTTTTT
>.|TRBJ1-6|TRBD1|TRBV11-3
CASSSQVRGRGDYNSPLHF
TGTGCCAGCAGCTCACAAGTTAGGGGGCGCGGGGACTATAATTCACCCCTCCACTTT
>.|TRBJ1-1|.|TRBV11-2
CASSQLFGSPTEENTEAFF
TGTGCCAGCAGCCAACTTTTTGGCTCACCGACTGAAGAGAACACTGAAGCTTTCTTT
>.|TRBJ1-4|TRBD1|TRBV5-5
CASSQDRGQATNEKLFF
TGTGCCAGCAGCCAGGACAGGGGACAAGCAACTAATGAAAAACTGTTTTTT
>.|TRBJ1-1|.|TRBV29-1
CSVEGGTEAFF
TGCAGCGTCGAGGGGGGGACTGAAGCTTTCTTT
>.|TRBJ1-5|.|TRBV6-6
CASSLSNQPQHF
TGTGCCAGCAGTTTAAGCAATCAGCCCCAGCATTTT
>.|TRBJ2-7|TRBD1|TRBV2
CASTLDRGVHEQYF
TGTGCCAGCACCTTGGACAGGGGGGTCCACGAGCAGTACTTC
>.|TRBJ2-3|.|TRBV12-2
CASRLGAGWTDTQYF
TGTGCAAGTCGCTTAGGGGCGGGGTGGACAGATACGCAGTATTTT
>.|TRBJ1-4|.|TRBV5-1
CASSRGHREKLFF
TGCGCCAGCAGCAGGGGACACCGCGAAAAACTGTTTTTT
>.|TRBJ1-6|.|TRBV5-1
CASSLDQSNSPLHF
TGCGCCAGCAGCTTGGACCAGTCTAATTCACCCCTCCACTTT
>once|TRBJ2-3|TRBD2|TRBV5-4
CASSRQTSGTDTQYF
TGTGCCAGCAGCCGTCAGACTAGCGGCACAGATACGCAGTATTTT
>.|TRBJ1-2|TRBD1|TRBV6-5
CASSPRTGEGYGYTF
TGTGCCAGCAGTCCTCGGACAGGGGAAGGGTATGGCTACACCTTC
>few|TRBJ1-1|.|TRBV7-9
CASSSNGLMNTEAFF
TGTGCCAGCAGCTCAAATGGACTGATGAACACTGAAGCTTTCTTT
>.|TRBJ2-1|TRBD1|TRBV7-3
CASSSTGTGSTEQFF
TGTGCCAGCAGCTCTACCGGGACAGGGTCGACTGAGCAGTTCTTC
>.|TRBJ1-3|TRBD1|TRBV10-3
CAISDTGTAGNTIYF
TGTGCCATCAGTGATACCGGGACAGCTGGAAACACCATATATTTT
>.|TRBJ2-7|TRBD2|TRBV6-4
CASSPSSGRSYEQYF
TGTGCCAGCAGTCCTTCTAGCGGGAGGTCCTACGAGCAGTACTTC
>few|TRBJ2-3|TRBD2|TRBV6-6
CASRGLADTDTQYF
TGTGCCAGCAGAGGACTAGCGGACACAGATACGCAGTATTTT
>.|TRBJ2-2|.|TRBV6-1
CASILHHSTGELFF
TGTGCCAGCATCCTGCACCACAGCACCGGGGAGCTGTTTTTT
>few|TRBJ2-1|.|TRBV10-3
CAISEPSQMGANEQFF
TGTGCCATCAGTGAGCCCTCACAGATGGGGGCTAATGAGCAGTTCTTC
>.|TRBJ2-1|.|TRBV7-8
CASSRRAIGEQFF
TGTGCCAGCAGCCGTAGAGCGATCGGTGAGCAGTTCTTC
>.|TRBJ2-7|TRBD2|TRBV23-1
CASTPPRTRLPYEQYF
TGCGCCAGCACTCCACCCCGGACTAGATTGCCCTACGAGCAGTACTTC
>.|TRBJ2-7|.|TRBV6-1
CASSEDRQAFSYEQYF
TGTGCCAGCAGTGAAGACCGACAGGCCTTCTCCTACGAGCAGTACTTC